These 32 T cell receptor beta chains originate from one sample sequenced in a study of blood T cells in healthy people across ages. Together with a sample-barcoded 5' primer, a J-beta primer mix was included in a second PCR lasting 7 to 11 cycles. TCRdb reprocessed the 5' RACE reads with MiXCR, giving one entry per CDR3 protein. The data show 650,000 to 1,000,000 distinct CDR3 sequences, around 36% seen once. Material for sequencing was blood. These receptors all come from a man aged 18 to 29 in good health.

The chain recombines TRBV7-9 with TRBJ2-3; D possibly matches TRBD1 or TRBD2 (5 bases each). Trimming removed 5 bases from V and 0 bases from J, with 15 bases in between. The CDR3 spans 16 residues. CDR1 and CDR2 (germline): SEHNR, FQNEAQ (reference sequence). The CDR3 protein is CASSPPGLTSTDTQYF. The CDR3 DNA is TGTGCCAGCAGCCCTCCGGGGCTAACTAGCACAGATACGCAGTATTTT.

Concerning this clonotype: A much larger clone is a single base away; this may be a read error. The genes are TRBV4-3 and TRBJ1-4, with 8 bases fitting TRBD1. The V and J ends lost 3 bases and 8 bases, in that order; junction bases with no gene match: 8. CDR3 length: 15 amino acids. CDR1 and CDR2 from the germline V gene are LGHNA and YSLEER. The CDR3 coding sequence is TGCGCCAGCAGCCAGGACGGACAGGGAGACGAAAAACTGTTTTTT. The encoded protein is CASSQDGQGDEKLFF.

Ten or more counts support this clonotype. This chain connects TRBV4-3 to TRBJ2-1; D remains ambiguous. CDR1 is LGHNA and CDR2 is YSLEER in the germline V gene. The CDR3 consists of 16 residues. V lost 0 bases, J lost 0 bases, and 9 bases lay in between. The CDR3 here is CASSQDLVGSYNEQFF. DNA for the CDR3: TGCGCCAGCAGCCAAGATTTGGTCGGCTCCTACAATGAGCAGTTCTTC.

The chain is built from TRBV5-1 and TRBJ2-3; D uncertain. Germline V gene data show CDR1 as SGHRS and CDR2 as YFSETQ. Trimming took off 4 bases at V and 2 bases at J, with 11 bases between the two ends. There are 14 residues in the CDR3. Here the CDR3 reads CASSMASLTDTQYF. CDR3 sequence (DNA): TGCGCCAGCAGCATGGCTAGTCTCACAGATACGCAGTATTTT.

This chain uses TRBV3-1 with TRBJ2-1; TRBD2 matches 12 bases. CDR3 size: 16 residues. V gave up 6 bases and J gave up 4 bases; unmatched junction bases: 7. The germline CDR1 and CDR2 sequences are LGHDT and YNNKEL (reference sequence). CDR3 in amino acids: CASSYPTSGGYNEQFF. The CDR3 DNA follows: TGTGCCAGCAGTTACCCTACTAGCGGGGGGTACAATGAGCAGTTCTTC.

This clonotype appeared once. The rearrangement joins TRBV29-1 to TRBJ1-1; D gene uncertain. The CDR3 is 14 amino acids. Trimming removed 8 bases from V and 7 bases from J, with 23 bases in between. CDR1 is SQVTM and CDR2 is ANQGSEA in the germline V gene. CDR3 region: CSIKPTWTRGEAFF. The CDR3 nucleotides are TGCAGCATTAAACCCACCTGGACTCGGGGTGAAGCTTTCTTT.

The chain uses TRBV25-1 and TRBJ2-3; D is undetermined. Per germline, CDR1 MGHDK and CDR2 SYGVNS. The CDR3 covers 13 residues. Between the trimmed V and J ends, which lost 6 bases and 4 bases, there was a span of 11 bases. The CDR3 loop reads CASRDEPADTQYF. In DNA, the CDR3 is TGTGCCAGCAGGGACGAACCGGCAGATACGCAGTATTTT.

The chain has TRBV11-3 and TRBJ2-3, with D perhaps matching TRBD1 (6 bases). The CDR3 totals 16 residues. V was trimmed by 5 bases and J by 0 bases, leaving 15 bases between them. The germline V gene has CDR1 SGHNT and CDR2 YENEEA. The CDR3 DNA reads TGTGCCAGCAGCCCTCATCTAGGACAGAGCACAGATACGCAGTATTTT. This gives the protein CASSPHLGQSTDTQYF.

This sequence joins TRBV6-2 or TRBV6-3 and TRBJ1-1, with D perhaps TRBD1 (6 bases). V was shortened by 3 bases and J by 6 bases, with 14 bases between the two germline ends. CDR3 length equals 14 residues. Germline V gives CDR1 MNHEY, CDR2 SVGEGT. The CDR3 reads CASSYGGPLAEAFF. CDR3 nucleotide sequence: TGTGCCAGCAGTTATGGGGGGCCCCTGGCTGAAGCTTTCTTT.

This clonotype was seen repeatedly, ten times or more. The chain carries TRBV6-6 and TRBJ2-1; D may match TRBD1 or TRBD2 (5 bases each). The V end was cut by 6 bases, the J end by 3 bases, with 12 bases between. Germline-derived CDR1 and CDR2 are MNHNY and SVGAGI (reference sequence). The CDR3 covers 14 residues. The CDR3 nucleotides are TGTGCCAGCAGCGCCAGAGGGGTCTACAATGAGCAGTTCTTC. It encodes CASSARGVYNEQFF.

In this sample, this clonotype turned up many times. This chain's CDR3 is CASSRAGSDTQYF. The CDR3 DNA follows: TGTGCCAGCAGTCGGGCGGGGTCAGATACGCAGTATTTT. The V gene is TRBV12-3 or TRBV12-4, the J gene TRBJ2-3; possibly TRBD2 for D (6 bases). The length of the CDR3 is 13 residues. V was cut by 5 bases and J by 4 bases, with 10 bases left in between.

The table lists this clonotype with many counts. The gene calls are TRBV12-3 or TRBV12-4 and TRBJ1-5; no clear D. The CDR3 runs 15 residues. Deletions cut 8 bases from V and 0 bases from J, with 14 bases between. CDR3 bases: TGTGCCAGCTCCTCTCTGGGGAATAGCAATCAGCCCCAGCATTTT. This encodes CASSSLGNSNQPQHF.

Notes on this clonotype: Just one base apart from a much larger clone, this may be a read error. This sequence joins TRBV10-3 and TRBJ2-5; either TRBD1 or TRBD2 may fit D (5 bases each). CDR3 length: 14 residues. The germline CDR1 and CDR2 sequences are ENHRY and SYGVKD. Trimming took 2 bases from V and 11 from J, leaving 18 bases between them. CDR3 loop: CAISEGTDYNEQYF. CDR3 nucleotides: TGTGCCATCAGTGAGGGGACCGACTACAATGAGCAGTACTTC.

This clonotype was seen a handful of times. The V gene is TRBV30, the J gene TRBJ2-7, with a tentative D call TRBD2 (5 bases). The germline gives CDR1 GTSNPN, CDR2 SVGIG (reference sequence). The CDR3 is 14 amino acids. V lost 0 bases and J 5 bases, leaving 14 bases between the germline ends. This CDR3 reads CAWSVQGGPNEQYF. In DNA form, the CDR3 reads TGTGCCTGGAGTGTACAAGGAGGTCCCAACGAGCAGTACTTC.

Ten or more counts support this clonotype. The J gene is TRBJ2-3, the V gene TRBV29-1; 12 positions agree with TRBD1. The V gene's germline CDR1 is SQVTM and CDR2 ANQGSEA. This CDR3 is 15 amino acids long. Trimming removed 0 bases from V and 4 bases from J; junction bases left unmatched: 2. The CDR3 protein is CSVEEGTGGPDTQYF. The CDR3 DNA follows: TGCAGCGTTGAAGAGGGGACAGGGGGCCCAGATACGCAGTATTTT.

This clonotype was counted many times. The rearrangement joins TRBV25-1 to TRBJ1-6; tentatively, D is TRBD1 (6 bases). This CDR3 has 13 residues. Trimming left V 6 bases short and J 10 bases short, with 13 bases between. In germline, CDR1 is MGHDK, CDR2 SYGVNS. CDR3: CASRDTGFSPLHF. The CDR3 DNA follows: TGTGCCAGCAGGGATACAGGGTTCTCACCCCTCCACTTT.

This clonotype has more than one count but fewer than ten. This sequence joins TRBV20-1 and TRBJ2-1; 8 nucleotides agree with TRBD1. Germline V lookup: CDR1 DFQATT, CDR2 SNEGSKA (reference sequence). Trimming cost V 4 bases and J 0 bases; bases outside gene matches: 11. This CDR3 comprises 17 residues. CDR3 nucleotide sequence: TGCAGTGCTACCGGACAGGGTGTATCAACCTCCTACAATGAGCAGTTCTTC. It specifies CSATGQGVSTSYNEQFF.

This clonotype was seen only a few times. The rearrangement links TRBV25-1 to TRBJ2-1; D is perhaps TRBD1 (5 bases). V lost 1 base, J lost 1 base, and 11 bases lay in between. Germline CDR1 reads MGHDK; CDR2 reads SYGVNS. The CDR3 is made up of 16 amino acids. The CDR3 protein is CASSEFQGGSYNEQFF. The CDR3 coding sequence is TGTGCCAGCAGTGAATTCCAGGGTGGGTCCTACAATGAGCAGTTCTTC.

The chain couples TRBV5-5 to TRBJ2-7, with 9 positions matching TRBD2. Losses at the gene ends were 0 bases for V and 1 base for J; bases not matched to a gene: 2. Germline CDR1 SGHKS, CDR2 YYEKEE (reference sequence). The CDR3 runs 15 residues. CDR3 sequence (DNA): TGTGCCAGCAGCTTGGAGACTAGCGGTTCCTACGAGCAGTACTTC. Residues: CASSLETSGSYEQYF.

This clonotype was seen a few times. This chain connects TRBV7-2 to TRBJ2-4, with TRBD2 identical over 7 bases. Germline V CDR1 and CDR2: SGHTA, FQGNSA. There are 13 residues in the CDR3. The V and J ends lost 8 bases and 5 bases, in that order; junction bases with no gene match: 6. The CDR3 DNA reads TGTGCCAGCTTAGGTGGGGGGGAAAACATTCAGTACTTC. Amino acid sequence: CASLGGGENIQYF.

This clonotype was picked up a small number of times. The germline gene is not matched at one end of the junction; a read error may be the cause. This sequence joins TRBV3-1 and TRBJ1-6; unclear D gene. Germline values: CDR1 LGHDT, CDR2 YNNKEL (reference sequence). There are 13 residues in the CDR3. In DNA, the CDR3 is TGTGCCAGCGAGGGCAGTAGGAGTTCACCCCCCCACTTT. It translates to CASEGSRSSPPHF. The whole variable domain, filled in from reference TRBV3-1 and TRBJ1-6, reads DTAVSQTPKYLVTQMGNDKSIKCEQNLGHDTMYWYKQDSKKFLKIMFSYNNKELIINETVPNRFSPKSPDKAHLNLHINSLELGDSAVYFCASEGSRSSPPHFGNGTRLTVT.

This clonotype appeared many times. The gene calls are TRBV2 and TRBJ2-4; D not certain. Trimming shortened V by 4 bases and J by 2 bases, and 6 bases separated the two germline ends. The CDR3 spans 13 residues. Germline lookup yields CDR1 SNHLY and CDR2 FYNNEI. The CDR3 protein is CASSVDSKNIQYF. The CDR3 nucleotides are TGTGCCAGCAGTGTTGACTCCAAAAACATTCAGTACTTC.

This clonotype has a handful of counts. This CDR3 reads CASSMGGGSGNQPQHF. The CDR3 region has the DNA TGTGCCAGTAGTATGGGCGGCGGATCGGGCAATCAGCCCCAGCATTTT. The rearrangement joins TRBV19 to TRBJ1-5; D not certain. V was shortened by 3 bases and J by 2 bases, with 14 bases between the two germline ends. CDR3 length equals 16 residues. From germline, CDR1 is LNHDA and CDR2 SQIVND (reference sequence).

The rearrangement uses TRBV7-8 and TRBJ2-4; 12 positions match TRBD1. The J call may be faulty, since TRBJ2-7 better matches the DNA end. The CDR3 contains 16 residues. Germline values: CDR1 SGHVS, CDR2 FQNEAQ. CDR3 amino acids: CASSLEGTGGSDEQYF. The CDR3 coding sequence is TGTGCCAGCAGCTTAGAAGGGACAGGGGGCAGCGACGAGCAGTACTTC.

In the case of this clonotype: This clone may be a read error of a much larger clone one base away. V gene TRBV6-6 combines with J gene TRBJ1-4; the match to TRBD1 covers 8 bases. The CDR3 covers 15 residues. Germline V CDR1 and CDR2: MNHNY, SVGAGI (reference sequence). V trimming: 6 bases; J trimming: 8 bases; junction bases outside the gene matches: 11. This CDR3 is CASSPAGQAKEKLFF. In nucleotides, the CDR3 is TGTGCCAGCAGCCCGGCGGGACAGGCGAAAGAAAAACTGTTTTTT.

V is TRBV29-1 and J is TRBJ1-2; possibly TRBD1 for D (5 bases). The CDR3 extends over 14 amino acids. V was trimmed by 6 bases and J by 2 bases, leaving 16 bases between them. Germline V lookup: CDR1 SQVTM, CDR2 ANQGSEA. Here the CDR3 DNA reads TGCAGCGTCGGGACTACGTTTGGGAACTATGGCTACACCTTC. Amino acids: CSVGTTFGNYGYTF.

The chain is built from TRBV2 and TRBJ2-3; 7 nucleotides line up with TRBD1. Germline V gene data show CDR1 as SNHLY and CDR2 as FYNNEI. The CDR3 totals 16 residues. With V trimmed by 6 bases and J by 2 bases, 11 bases remained unmatched. The CDR3 spells CASSDPKTGPTDTQYF. The CDR3 region has the DNA TGTGCCAGCAGCGATCCGAAGACAGGGCCCACAGATACGCAGTATTTT.

This clonotype was seen a few times. The chain carries TRBV27 and TRBJ1-1; D call uncertain. This CDR3 has 11 residues. Germline CDR1 reads MNHEY; CDR2 reads SMNVEV (reference sequence). V lost 8 bases, J lost 11 bases, and 15 bases lay in between. The CDR3 sequence: CASLGRLRAFF. In DNA, the CDR3 is TGTGCCAGCCTAGGGCGTTTGCGGGCTTTCTTT.

The V and J genes are TRBV9 and TRBJ2-1, with 10 bases identical to TRBD2. Germline V lookup: CDR1 SGDLS, CDR2 YYNGEE. The CDR3 length is 15 residues. Trimming at V came to 2 bases and at J to 2 bases, leaving 1 base not matched to a gene. The CDR3 DNA is TGTGCCAGCAGCGTTAGCGGGGGGACCTACAATGAGCAGTTCTTC. Protein: CASSVSGGTYNEQFF. Drawing the rest from reference TRBV9 and TRBJ2-1, the complete variable domain is DSGVTQTPKHLITATGQRVTLRCSPRSGDLSVYWYQQSLDQGLQFLIQYYNGEERAKGNILERFSAQQFPDLHSELNLSSLELGDSALYFCASSVSGGTYNEQFFGPGTRLTVL.

The DNA for the CDR3 is TGTGCCAGCCGTAGCCCGGACAGGTTCTACACTGAAGCTTTCTTT. The encoded protein is CASRSPDRFYTEAFF. The chain employs TRBV6-5 and TRBJ1-1, with TRBD1 identical over 7 bases. This CDR3 is built from 15 residues. With V trimmed by 8 bases and J by 3 bases, 12 bases remained unmatched. CDR1 is MNHEY and CDR2 is SVGAGI in the germline V gene.

The V call is TRBV29-1, the J call TRBJ1-2; D uncertain. The CDR3 sequence is 11 residues long. The V and J ends lost 4 bases and 6 bases respectively, with 9 bases between them. Germline CDR1 SQVTM, CDR2 ANQGSEA. The CDR3 loop is CSVVPGNGYTF. In nucleotides, the CDR3 is TGCAGCGTTGTACCAGGCAATGGCTACACCTTC. Full variable domain (rest looked up from reference TRBV29-1 and TRBJ1-2): SAVISQKPSRDICQRGTSLTIQCQVDSQVTMMFWYRQQPGQSLTLIATANQGSEATYESGFVIDKFPISRPNLTFSTLTVSNMSPEDSSIYLCSVVPGNGYTFGSGTRLTVV.

The rearrangement uses TRBV4-3 and TRBJ1-6; 9 positions match TRBD1. The CDR3 spans 15 residues. Trimming cost V 0 bases and J 10 bases; bases outside gene matches: 4. CDR1 is LGHNA and CDR2 is YSLEER in the germline V gene. CDR3 sequence (DNA): TGCGCCAGCAGCCAAGATGGGGACAGGGAGTCACCCCTCCACTTT. Its protein is CASSQDGDRESPLHF.